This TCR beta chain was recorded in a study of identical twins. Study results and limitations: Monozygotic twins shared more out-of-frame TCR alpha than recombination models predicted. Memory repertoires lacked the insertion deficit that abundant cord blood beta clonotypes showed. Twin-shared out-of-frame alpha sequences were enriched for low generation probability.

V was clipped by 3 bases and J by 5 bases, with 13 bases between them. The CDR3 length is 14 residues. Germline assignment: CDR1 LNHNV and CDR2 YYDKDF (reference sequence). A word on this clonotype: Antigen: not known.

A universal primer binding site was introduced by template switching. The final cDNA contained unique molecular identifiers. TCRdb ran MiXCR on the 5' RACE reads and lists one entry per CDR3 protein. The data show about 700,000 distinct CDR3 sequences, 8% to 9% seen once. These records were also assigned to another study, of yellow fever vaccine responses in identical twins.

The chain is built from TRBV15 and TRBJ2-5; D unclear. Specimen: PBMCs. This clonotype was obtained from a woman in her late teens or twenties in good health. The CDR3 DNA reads TGTGCCACCAGCAGCGGAACAGCCGAGGAGACCCAGTACTTC. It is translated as CATSSGTAEETQYF.